These T cell receptor beta chains were read from a single sample in a study of beta chain features in type 1 diabetes. Measured with immunoSEQ multiplex PCR; TCRdb has only the in-frame clones, and not every one. The repertoire includes 150,000 to 190,000 clones, 11% of them detected once, and over 2% sits in the top ten. The material sequenced was central memory CD4+ T cells from blood. The receptors derive from a man aged 18 to 35 in good health. Both conserved end residues are part of each CDR3. D genes are given only for firm matches. A clone size is listed for some rows: how often the clone was seen (once, few, many), or a class if it is expanded.

D gene	clone size	V gene	J gene	CDR3 DNA	CDR3 protein
TRBD2	NA	TRBV5-1	TRBJ2-1	TGCGCCAGCAGCTTGGGACCAGGACTAGCGGGATATGATTTCTTC	CASSLGPGLAGYDFF
NA	few	TRBV7-2	TRBJ2-7	TGTGCCAGCAGCCGAAGCAGGGAGGCCCACGAGCAGTACTTC	CASSRSREAHEQYF
NA	NA	TRBV7-2	TRBJ2-4	TGTGCCAGCAGCTGCTCTCGGGGCAGGGAAGACATTCAGTACTTC	CASSCSRGREDIQYF
TRBD2	many	TRBV13	TRBJ2-7	TGTGCCAGCGGGCGGCTAGCGGCCCCCTACGAGCAGTACTTC	CASGRLAAPYEQYF
TRBD1	few	TRBV7-2	TRBJ1-1	TGTGCCAGCAGCTTACGGACAGGCCCTGGGGATTTCTTT	CASSLRTGPGDFF
NA	NA	TRBV29-1	TRBJ1-2	TGCAGCGTGAGCCGTACTGATAACTATGGCTACACCTTC	CSVSRTDNYGYTF
TRBD1	few	TRBV13	TRBJ2-7	TGTGCCAGCAGCGTTGTACAGGGGGTCGACGAGCAGTACTTC	CASSVVQGVDEQYF
TRBD1	few	TRBV5-1	TRBJ1-1	TGCGCCAGCAGCTTGGCCGGGACAGGGATAGCTTTCTTT	CASSLAGTGIAFF
TRBD2	few	TRBV28	TRBJ2-1	TGTGCCAGCAGTTCGGCGATATTGAGGGAGGGTGAGCAGTTCTTC	CASSSAILREGEQFF
NA	few	TRBV2	TRBJ2-5	TGTGCCAGCAGCGTTGGGAGGGAGACCCAGTACTTC	CASSVGRETQYF